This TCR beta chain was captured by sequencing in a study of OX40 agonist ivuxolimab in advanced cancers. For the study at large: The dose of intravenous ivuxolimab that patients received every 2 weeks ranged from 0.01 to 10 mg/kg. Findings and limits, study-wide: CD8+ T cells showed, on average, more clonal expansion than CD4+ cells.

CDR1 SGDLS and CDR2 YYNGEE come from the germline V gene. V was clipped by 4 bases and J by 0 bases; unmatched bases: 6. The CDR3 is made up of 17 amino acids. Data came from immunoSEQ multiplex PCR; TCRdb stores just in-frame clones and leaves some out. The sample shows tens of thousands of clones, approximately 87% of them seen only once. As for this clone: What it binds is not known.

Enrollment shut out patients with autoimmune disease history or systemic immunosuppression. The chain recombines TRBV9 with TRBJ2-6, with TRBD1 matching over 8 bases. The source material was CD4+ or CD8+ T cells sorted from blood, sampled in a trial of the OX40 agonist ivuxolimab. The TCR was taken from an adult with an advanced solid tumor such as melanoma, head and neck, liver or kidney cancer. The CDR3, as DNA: TGTGCCAGCAGCCTCCGGGACAGGAGCTCTGGGGCCAACGTCCTGACTTTC. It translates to CASSLRDRSSGANVLTF.